Listed here are 20 T cell receptor beta chains from one sample, sequenced in a study of tissue T cells after allogeneic stem cell transplantation. The method was immunoSEQ multiplex PCR; TCRdb's version includes in-frame clones alone and lacks a portion of them. The sample consists of a few thousand clones, about 33% of them appearing once. Time point denoted: mouse harvest day 14 after allogeneic transplant. Mouse grafts combined 10^7 T-cell-depleted bone marrow cells with 10^6 splenic CD5+ T cells. Sequencing was performed on skin. These receptors were taken from a female BALB/c mouse given C57BL/6 T cells with graft-versus-host disease after an allogeneic hematopoietic cell transplant.

The sample holds a few counts of this clone. Mouse gene names apply. The read halts 1 residue ahead of the CDR3 end, with the missing end drawn from the germline J gene. J is TRBJ1-2 and V is TRBV5; D remains ambiguous. The CDR3 consists of 13 residues. CDR1 is LGHNA and CDR2 is YNLKQL in the germline V gene (reference sequence). V lost 0 bases to trimming and J lost 2 bases, with 4 bases between them. The CDR3: CASSQDQNSDYTF. Incomplete CDR3 DNA: TGTGCCAGCAGCCAAGATCAGAACTCCGACTACACC.

About this clone itself: Mouse gene names apply. The CDR3 extends 1 residue past the end of the read, so its final part is completed from the germline J gene. The gene calls are TRBV26 and TRBJ2-5; D not resolved. The V end lost 2 bases, the J end lost 0 bases, and 0 bases lay between the germline ends. This CDR3 is built from 12 residues. Germline CDR1 KGHPV, CDR2 FQNQEV (reference sequence). CDR3 loop: CASSLNQDTQYF. The CDR3 bases that were read are TGTGCCAGCAGTCTGAACCAAGACACCCAGTAC.

Concerning this clone: Mouse gene names apply. The read falls 1 residue short of the CDR3 end, and the missing part is taken from the germline J gene. The chain has TRBV13-1 and TRBJ1-1, with unresolved D. The V and J ends lost 0 bases and 4 bases respectively, with 1 base between them. The CDR3 has 11 amino acids. Germline V gene data show CDR1 as NSHNY and CDR2 as SYGAGN. CDR3 DNA, as far as it was read: TGTGCCAGCAGTGATGCCACAGAAGTCTTC. Translating gives CASSDATEVF. The whole CDR3 sequence reads CASSDATEVFF.

As to this clone: Genes and germline come from the mouse. With the read ending 1 residue before the CDR3 end, the germline J gene is used to fill in that end. This chain uses TRBV23 with TRBJ2-5. The CDR3 extends over 14 amino acids. CDR1 and CDR2 from the germline V gene are KGHTA and FQNQQP. This CDR3 is CSSSQSGGRDTQYF. CDR3 DNA (partial): TGCTCCAGCAGTCAATCCGGAGGGCGGGACACCCAGTAC.

This clone was counted between two and nine times. Gene names and germline match the mouse. Read coverage stops 1 residue before the CDR3 terminus; the germline J gene supplies the remainder. The chain combines TRBV23 with TRBJ2-5. Germline CDR1 KGHTA, CDR2 FQNQQP. The CDR3 runs 13 residues. CDR3 amino acids: CSSSQSPKDTQYF. The part of the CDR3 DNA that was read is TGCTCCAGCAGTCAATCGCCAAAAGACACCCAGTAC.

As regards this clone: Mouse germline and gene names are used. Coverage ceases 1 residue before the CDR3 finishes, and the germline J gene fills in the end. The chain employs TRBV5 and TRBJ2-5; 7 nucleotides align to TRBD2. Germline V gives CDR1 LGHNA, CDR2 YNLKQL (reference sequence). The junction had 4 bases not matched to a gene; V was cut back by 0 bases and J by 4 bases. The CDR3 contains 15 residues. The CDR3 bases that were read are TGTGCCAGCAGCCAAGATAGGCTGGGGGAAGACACCCAGTAC. The encoded protein is CASSQDRLGEDTQY. The full CDR3 protein reads CASSQDRLGEDTQYF.

As to this clone: Any gene name here is a mouse gene name. The sequence runs out 1 residue before the end of the CDR3; the remainder is reconstructed from the germline J gene. The gene calls are TRBV20 and TRBJ2-4; D might be TRBD2 (6 bases). V was cut by 0 bases and J by 1 base, with 11 bases left in between. The V gene's germline CDR1 is GFQATS and CDR2 STVNSAI. The CDR3 is 15 residues long. CDR3 sequence: CGARDWGRGQNTLYF. The DNA read from the CDR3 is TGTGGTGCTAGGGATTGGGGGAGGGGTCAAAACACCTTGTAC.

Concerning this clone itself: Gene names and germline refer to mouse. The DNA ends 1 residue before the CDR3 does, and the rest of the CDR3 is filled in from the germline J gene. The chain is built from TRBV26 and TRBJ1-4; D call uncertain. V was cut by 4 bases and J by 2 bases, with 2 bases left in between. Germline V gives CDR1 KGHPV, CDR2 FQNQEV (reference sequence). This CDR3 has 12 residues. CDR3 in amino acids: CASSQSNERLFF. The sequenced part of the CDR3 DNA is TGTGCCAGCAGTCAGTCCAACGAAAGATTATTT.

This clone was counted between two and nine times. Germline and genes here are mouse. With the read ending 1 residue before the CDR3 end, the germline J gene is used to fill in that end. This chain connects TRBV4 to TRBJ2-7; TRBD2 agrees at 12 bases. V dropped 6 bases and J dropped 3; count of bases not matched to a gene: 6. Germline values: CDR1 LGHDT, CDR2 YNNKQL (reference sequence). The CDR3 covers 15 residues. The sequenced part of the CDR3 DNA is TGTGCCAGCAGACCCGACTGGGGGGGCGTCTATGAACAGTAC. This encodes CASRPDWGGVYEQY. The complete CDR3 sequence is CASRPDWGGVYEQYF.

This clone was counted between two and nine times. Gene and germline names: mouse. The CDR3 sequence: CASSLRYEQYF. The CDR3 bases that were read are TGTGCCAGCAGCTTGAGGTATGAACAGTAC. This rearrangement joins TRBV3 to TRBJ2-7; unclear D gene. The CDR3 extends 1 residue past the end of the read, so its final part is completed from the germline J gene. With 3 bases removed from V and 4 bases from J, the gap between germline ends came to 4 bases. The CDR3 is 11 residues long. Germline CDR1 is SNHLY and CDR2 is FYNGKV (reference sequence).

In the case of this clone: Mouse gene names apply. Coverage ceases 1 residue before the CDR3 finishes, and the germline J gene fills in the end. The rearrangement links TRBV19 to TRBJ2-3; no clear D gene. The length of the CDR3 is 13 residues. Germline-derived CDR1 and CDR2 are FNHDT and SITEND (reference sequence). V lost 6 bases and J lost 0, with 8 bases in between. CDR3 sequence reads: CASTEGSAETLYF. CDR3 bases read: TGTGCCAGCACCGAAGGTAGTGCAGAAACGCTGTAT.

This clone was seen only a few times. Mouse gene names apply. The read finishes 1 residue shy of the CDR3 end, and the germline J gene is used to complete it. V and J are TRBV16 and TRBJ2-3, with D possibly TRBD1 on 5 matching bases. The CDR3 sequence is 14 residues long. Germline V gene sequence: CDR1 SGHSA, CDR2 FRNQAP. Between the trimmed V and J ends, which lost 3 bases and 0 bases, there was a span of 7 bases. CDR3: CASSLTASAETLYF. The part of the CDR3 DNA that was read is TGTGCAAGCAGCTTGACAGCTAGTGCAGAAACGCTGTAT.

This clone was picked up a small number of times. Gene names and germline refer to mouse. CDR3 DNA (partial): TGCTCCAGCAGTCAATCAGGGGGTTCTGGAAATACGCTCTAT. Translated, it gives CSSSQSGGSGNTLY. Given in full, the CDR3 is CSSSQSGGSGNTLYF. The chain links TRBV23 to TRBJ1-3; TRBD1 is taken as the D call from the table, unchecked against the DNA. Read data end 1 residue before the CDR3 end; the end is taken from the germline J gene. The V gene's germline CDR1 is KGHTA and CDR2 FQNQQP. This CDR3 contains 15 residues. The full variable domain, in which reference TRBV23 and TRBJ1-3 provide the parts outside the CDR3, is DAAVTQKPRYLIKMKGQEAEMKCIPEKGHTAVFWYQQKQSKELKFLIYFQNQQPLDQIDMVKERFSAVCPSSSLCSLGIRTCEAEDSALYLCSSSQSGGSGNTLYFGEGSRLIVV.

About this clone: The genes are named according to mouse. The read falls 1 residue short of the CDR3 end, and the missing part is taken from the germline J gene. V is TRBV26 and J is TRBJ2-3, with a tentative D call TRBD2 (7 bases). Germline V CDR1 and CDR2: KGHPV, FQNQEV (reference sequence). V lost 4 bases to trimming and J lost 0 bases, with 14 bases between them. The CDR3 consists of 16 residues. The DNA read from the CDR3 is TGTGCCAGCAGTCGATGGGGGGCCTCTAGTGCAGAAACGCTGTAT. It codes for CASSRWGASSAETLY. The whole CDR3 reads CASSRWGASSAETLYF.

Concerning this clone: The genes and germline here are from mouse. Read sequence stops 1 residue before the CDR3 end, and the germline J gene provides the missing end. This sequence joins TRBV3 and TRBJ2-3, with 10 bases lining up with TRBD1. CDR3 length: 15 amino acids. Germline V gene sequence: CDR1 SNHLY, CDR2 FYNGKV (reference sequence). Trimming removed 3 bases from V and 1 base from J; junction bases left unmatched: 1. CDR3 bases read: TGTGCCAGCAGCTTGACAGGGGGCGGTGCAGAAACGCTGTAT. Translated: CASSLTGGGAETLY. The CDR3 in full is CASSLTGGGAETLYF.

This clone was detected only a few times. Each gene name is a mouse one. The read ends 1 residue before the CDR3 terminus; that terminus is restored from the germline J gene. The chain uses TRBV23 and TRBJ2-1; the listed D gene, TRBD2, was not tested against the DNA. The germline gives CDR1 KGHTA, CDR2 FQNQQP. CDR3 length: 15 amino acids. The CDR3 DNA, read in part, is TGCTCCAGCAGTCAAAGGGACTGGGGGGTTGCTGAGCAGTTC. Encoded protein: CSSSQRDWGVAEQF. In full, the CDR3 reads CSSSQRDWGVAEQFF.

With respect to this clone: Genes here carry mouse names. The missing CDR3 end, 1 residue past where the read stops, is filled in from the germline J gene. V and J are TRBV13-3 and TRBJ2-1; the match to TRBD2 covers 9 bases. The CDR3 sequence is 16 residues long. In germline, CDR1 is NNHDY, CDR2 SYVADS. V lost 1 base to trimming and J lost 3 bases; unmatched junction nucleotides: 5. This CDR3 reads CASSDWGGAPYAEQFF. CDR3 DNA, as far as it was read: TGTGCCAGCAGTGATTGGGGGGGCGCTCCCTATGCTGAGCAGTTC.

This clone is medium-sized. Mouse names are used for the genes. The read comes to an end 1 residue before the CDR3 does, leaving the germline J gene to fill in the end. The V gene is TRBV23, the J gene TRBJ2-2; the table names TRBD1, a call not compared with the DNA. The CDR3 totals 15 residues. Germline V gene data show CDR1 as KGHTA and CDR2 as FQNQQP. The CDR3 bases that were read are TGCTCCAGCACCCGGGACAGACCAAACACCGGGCAGCTCTAC. Translation gives CSSTRDRPNTGQLY. The full-length CDR3 reads as CSSTRDRPNTGQLYF.

About this clone itself: The listed genes are named as in mouse. The read terminates 1 residue before the CDR3 end, so the remaining end is supplied by the germline J gene. The chain uses TRBV26 and TRBJ2-3; a possible D gene is TRBD1 (6 bases). The CDR3 runs 16 residues. The germline V gene encodes CDR1 KGHPV and CDR2 FQNQEV (reference sequence). V was pared by 2 bases and J by 0 bases, with 12 bases between. The part of the CDR3 DNA that was read is TGTGCCAGCAGTCTGGGCAGGGGATCTAGTGCAGAAACGCTGTAT. Its protein product is CASSLGRGSSAETLY. The full CDR3 is CASSLGRGSSAETLYF.

Only a few counts were recorded for this clone. Mouse names are used for the genes. The covered CDR3 bases are TGTGCCAGCAGTCTGTGGCAGGGGAACTCCGACTACACC. It codes for CASSLWQGNSDYT. The complete CDR3 sequence is CASSLWQGNSDYTF. The chain is built from TRBV26 and TRBJ1-2; tentative D call: TRBD1 (6 bases). The read halts 1 residue ahead of the CDR3 end, with the missing end drawn from the germline J gene. Trimming cost V 1 base and J 2 bases, with 8 bases left between them. The germline CDR1 and CDR2 sequences are KGHPV and FQNQEV (reference sequence). This CDR3 region has 14 residues. Combining the CDR3 with reference TRBV26 and TRBJ1-2 gives the whole variable domain NSKVIQTPRYLVKGQGQKAKMRCIPEKGHPVVFWYQQNKNNEFKFLINFQNQEVLQQIDMTEKRFSAECPSNSPCSLEIQSSEAGDSALYLCASSLWQGNSDYTFGSGTRLLVI.